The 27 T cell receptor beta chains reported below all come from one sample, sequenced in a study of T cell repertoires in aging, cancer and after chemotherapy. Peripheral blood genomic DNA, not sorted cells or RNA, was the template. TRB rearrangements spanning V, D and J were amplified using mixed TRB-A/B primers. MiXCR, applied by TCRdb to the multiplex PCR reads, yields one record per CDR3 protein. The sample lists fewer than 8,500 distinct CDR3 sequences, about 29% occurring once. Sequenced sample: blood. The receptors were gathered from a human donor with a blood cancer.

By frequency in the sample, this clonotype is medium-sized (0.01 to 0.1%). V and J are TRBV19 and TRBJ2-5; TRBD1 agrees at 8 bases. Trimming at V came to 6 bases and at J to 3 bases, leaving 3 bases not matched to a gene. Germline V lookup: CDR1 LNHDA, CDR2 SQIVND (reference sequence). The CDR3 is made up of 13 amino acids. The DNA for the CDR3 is TGTGCCAGTAGAAGGGGACAGGAAGAGACCCAGTACTTC. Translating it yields CASRRGQEETQYF.

CDR3 coding DNA: TGCAGTGCTAGGGGGACAGGGGGCGTGTTCGGCTCCTACAATGAGCAGTTCTTC. Its translation is CSARGTGGVFGSYNEQFF. The chain is built from TRBV20-1 and TRBJ2-1; TRBD1 matches at 12 bases. V was clipped by 3 bases and J by 0 bases; unmatched bases: 9. CDR1 is DFQATT, CDR2 SNEGSKA, per germline (reference sequence). CDR3 length: 18 amino acids.

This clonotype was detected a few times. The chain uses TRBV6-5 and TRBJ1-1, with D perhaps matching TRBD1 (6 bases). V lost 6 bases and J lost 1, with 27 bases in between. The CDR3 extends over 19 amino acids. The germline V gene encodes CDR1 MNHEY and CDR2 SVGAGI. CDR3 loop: CASSGPVLGYRTANTEAFF. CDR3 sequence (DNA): TGTGCCAGCAGCGGACCGGTCCTAGGGTACAGGACAGCGAACACTGAAGCTTTCTTT.

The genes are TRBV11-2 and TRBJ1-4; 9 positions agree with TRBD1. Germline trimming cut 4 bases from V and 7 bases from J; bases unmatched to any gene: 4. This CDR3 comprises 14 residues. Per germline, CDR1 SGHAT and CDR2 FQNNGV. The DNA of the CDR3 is TGTGCCAGCAGCTCACAGGGGGCCGGTGAAAAACTGTTTTTT. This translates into CASSSQGAGEKLFF.

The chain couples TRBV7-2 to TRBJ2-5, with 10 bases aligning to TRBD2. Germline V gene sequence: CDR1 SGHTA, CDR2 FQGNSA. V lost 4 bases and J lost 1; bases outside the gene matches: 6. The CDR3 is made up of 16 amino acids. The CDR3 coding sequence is TGTGCCAGCAGCTCACACCAGCGGGGGGGCCAAGAGACCCAGTACTTC. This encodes CASSSHQRGGQETQYF.

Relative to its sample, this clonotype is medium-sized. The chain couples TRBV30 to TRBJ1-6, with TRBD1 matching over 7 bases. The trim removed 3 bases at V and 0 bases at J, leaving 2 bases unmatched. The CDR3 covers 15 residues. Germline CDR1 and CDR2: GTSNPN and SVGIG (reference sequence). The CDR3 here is CAWRGQTSYNSPLHF. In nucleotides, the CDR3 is TGTGCCTGGAGGGGACAGACCTCCTATAATTCACCCCTCCACTTT.

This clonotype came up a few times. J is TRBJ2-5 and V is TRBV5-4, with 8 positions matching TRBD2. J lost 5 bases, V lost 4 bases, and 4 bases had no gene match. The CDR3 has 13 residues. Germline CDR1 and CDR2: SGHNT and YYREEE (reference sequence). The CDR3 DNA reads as TGTGCCAGCAGCCGGGAGGGGGGCGAGACCCAGTACTTC. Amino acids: CASSREGGETQYF.

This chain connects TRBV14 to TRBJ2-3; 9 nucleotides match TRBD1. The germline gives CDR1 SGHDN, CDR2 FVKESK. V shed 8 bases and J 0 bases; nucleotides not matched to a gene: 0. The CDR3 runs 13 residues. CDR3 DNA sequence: TGTGCCAGCGGACAGGGGAGCACAGATACGCAGTATTTT. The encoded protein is CASGQGSTDTQYF. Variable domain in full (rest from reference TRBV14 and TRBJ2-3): EAGVTQFPSHSVIEKGQTVTLRCDPISGHDNLYWYRRVMGKEIKFLLHFVKESKQDESGMPNNRFLAERTGGTYSTLKVQPAELEDSGVYFCASGQGSTDTQYFGPGTRLTVL.

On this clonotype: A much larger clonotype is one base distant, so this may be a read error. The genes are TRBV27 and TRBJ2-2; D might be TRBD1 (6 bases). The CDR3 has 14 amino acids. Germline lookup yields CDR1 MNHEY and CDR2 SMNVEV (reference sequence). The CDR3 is CASSLRGNTGELYF. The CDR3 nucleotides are TGTGCCAGCAGTTTAAGGGGGAACACCGGGGAGCTGTATTTT.

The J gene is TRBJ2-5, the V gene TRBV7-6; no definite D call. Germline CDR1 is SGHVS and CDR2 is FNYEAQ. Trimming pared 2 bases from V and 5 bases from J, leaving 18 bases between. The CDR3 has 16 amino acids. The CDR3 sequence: CASSLNGHGSRETQYF. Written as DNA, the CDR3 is TGTGCCAGCAGCTTAAATGGCCACGGCAGTCGCGAGACCCAGTACTTC.

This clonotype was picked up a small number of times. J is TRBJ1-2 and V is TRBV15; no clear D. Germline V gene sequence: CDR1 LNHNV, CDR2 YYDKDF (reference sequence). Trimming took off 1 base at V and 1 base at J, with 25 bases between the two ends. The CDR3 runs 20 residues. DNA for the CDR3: TGTGCCACCAGCAGAGTGCCGGCCTATTTAGAGGAGATTGTTAACTATGGCTACACCTTC. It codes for CATSRVPAYLEEIVNYGYTF.

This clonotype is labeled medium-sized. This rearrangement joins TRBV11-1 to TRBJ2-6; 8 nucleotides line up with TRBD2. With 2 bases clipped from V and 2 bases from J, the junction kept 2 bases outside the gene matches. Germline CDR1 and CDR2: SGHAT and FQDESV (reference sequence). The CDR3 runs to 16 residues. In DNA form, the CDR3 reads TGTGCCAGCAGCTTAAGCGGGGGTACTGGGGCCAACGTCCTGACTTTC. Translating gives CASSLSGGTGANVLTF. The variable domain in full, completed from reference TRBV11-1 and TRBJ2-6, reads EAEVAQSPRYKITEKSQAVAFWCDPISGHATLYWYRQILGQGPELLVQFQDESVVDDSQLPKDRFSAERLKGVDSTLKIQPAELGDSAMYLCASSLSGGTGANVLTFGAGSRLTVL.

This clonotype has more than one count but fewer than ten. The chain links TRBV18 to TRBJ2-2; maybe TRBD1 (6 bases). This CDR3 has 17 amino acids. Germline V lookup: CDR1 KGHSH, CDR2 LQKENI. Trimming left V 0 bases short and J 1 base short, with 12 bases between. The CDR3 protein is CASSPPFGTQNTGELFF. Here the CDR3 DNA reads TGTGCCAGCTCACCACCCTTCGGGACACAGAACACCGGGGAGCTGTTTTTT.

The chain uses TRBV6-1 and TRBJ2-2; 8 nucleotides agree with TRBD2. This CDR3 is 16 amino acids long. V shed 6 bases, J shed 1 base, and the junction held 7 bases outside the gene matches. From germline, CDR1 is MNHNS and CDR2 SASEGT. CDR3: CASSWDGRGNTGELFF. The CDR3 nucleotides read TGTGCCAGCAGCTGGGACGGGAGGGGGAACACCGGGGAGCTGTTTTTT.

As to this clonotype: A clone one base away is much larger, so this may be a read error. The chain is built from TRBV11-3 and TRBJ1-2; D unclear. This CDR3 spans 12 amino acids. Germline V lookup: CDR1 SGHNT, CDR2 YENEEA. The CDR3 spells CASSYDSYVYTF. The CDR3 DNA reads TGTGCCAGCAGCTACGACTCCTATGTCTACACCTTC.

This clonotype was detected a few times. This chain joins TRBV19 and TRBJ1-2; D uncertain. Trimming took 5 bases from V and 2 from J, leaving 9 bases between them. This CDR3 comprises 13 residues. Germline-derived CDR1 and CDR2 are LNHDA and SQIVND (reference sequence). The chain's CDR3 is CASSLGYNYGYTF. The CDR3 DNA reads TGTGCCAGTAGTCTAGGGTACAACTATGGCTACACCTTC.

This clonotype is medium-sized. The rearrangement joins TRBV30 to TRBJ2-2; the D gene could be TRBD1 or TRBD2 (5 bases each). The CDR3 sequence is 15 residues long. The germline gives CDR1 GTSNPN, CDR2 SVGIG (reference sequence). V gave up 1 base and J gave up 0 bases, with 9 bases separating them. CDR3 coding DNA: TGTGCCTGGAGTGGAGTGGGGGCGAACACCGGGGAGCTGTTTTTT. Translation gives CAWSGVGANTGELFF. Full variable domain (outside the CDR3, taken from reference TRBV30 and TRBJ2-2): SQTIHQWPATLVQPVGSPLSLECTVEGTSNPNLYWYRQAAGRGLQLLFYSVGIGQISSEVPQNLSASRPQDRQFILSSKKLLLSDSGFYLCAWSGVGANTGELFFGEGSRLTVL.

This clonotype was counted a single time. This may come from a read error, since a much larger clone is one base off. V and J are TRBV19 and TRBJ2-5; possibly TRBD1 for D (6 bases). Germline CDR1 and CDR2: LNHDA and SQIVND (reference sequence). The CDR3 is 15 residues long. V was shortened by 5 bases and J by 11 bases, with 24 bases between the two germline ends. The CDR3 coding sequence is TGTGCCAGTAGTGGGGGACATCGAACTTACAATGAGCAGTACTTC. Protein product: CASSGGHRTYNEQYF.

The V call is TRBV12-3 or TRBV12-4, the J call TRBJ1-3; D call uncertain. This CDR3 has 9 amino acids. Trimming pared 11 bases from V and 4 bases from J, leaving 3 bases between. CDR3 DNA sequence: TGTGCCGGCGGAAACACCATATATTTT. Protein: CAGGNTIYF.

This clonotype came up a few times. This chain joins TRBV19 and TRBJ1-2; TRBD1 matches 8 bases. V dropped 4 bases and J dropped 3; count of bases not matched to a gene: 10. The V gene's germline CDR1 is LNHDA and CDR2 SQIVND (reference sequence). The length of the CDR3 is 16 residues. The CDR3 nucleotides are TGTGCCAGTAGTAGAAGCCGGGACAGGCTAGACTATGGCTACACCTTC. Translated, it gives CASSRSRDRLDYGYTF.

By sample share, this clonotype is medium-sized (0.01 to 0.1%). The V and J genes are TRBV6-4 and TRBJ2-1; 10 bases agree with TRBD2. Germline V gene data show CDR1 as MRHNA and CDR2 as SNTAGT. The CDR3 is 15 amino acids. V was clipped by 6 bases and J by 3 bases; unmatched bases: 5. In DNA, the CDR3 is TGTGCCAGCAGCACCGGGACTAGCGACTACAATGAGCAGTTCTTC. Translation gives CASSTGTSDYNEQFF.

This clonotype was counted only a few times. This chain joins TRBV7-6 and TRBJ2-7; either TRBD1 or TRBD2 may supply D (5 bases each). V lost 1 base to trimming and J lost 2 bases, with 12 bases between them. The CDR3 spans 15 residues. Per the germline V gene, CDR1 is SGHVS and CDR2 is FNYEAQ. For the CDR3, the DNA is TGTGCCAGCAGCTTAGGTGAGGGGACGACCTACGAGCAGTACTTC. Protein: CASSLGEGTTYEQYF. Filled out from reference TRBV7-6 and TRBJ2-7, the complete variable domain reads GAGVSQSPRYKVTKRGQDVALRCDPISGHVSLYWYRQALGQGPEFLTYFNYEAQQDKSGLPNDRFSAERPEGSISTLTIQRTEQRDSAMYRCASSLGEGTTYEQYFGPGTRLTVT.

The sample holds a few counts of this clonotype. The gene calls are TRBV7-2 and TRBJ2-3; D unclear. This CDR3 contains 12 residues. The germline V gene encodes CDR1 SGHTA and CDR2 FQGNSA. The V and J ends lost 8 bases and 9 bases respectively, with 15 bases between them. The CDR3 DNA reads TGTGCCAGCCGTGAGGCTCTGGGCACGCAGTATTTT. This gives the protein CASREALGTQYF.

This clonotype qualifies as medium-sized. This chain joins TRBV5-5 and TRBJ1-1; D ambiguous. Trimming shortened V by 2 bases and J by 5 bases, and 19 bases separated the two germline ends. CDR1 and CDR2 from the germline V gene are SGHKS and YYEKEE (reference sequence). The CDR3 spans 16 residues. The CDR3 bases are TGTGCCAGCAGCTTCGGTCTTGCCCGGACGGGAACTGAAGCTTTCTTT. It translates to CASSFGLARTGTEAFF.

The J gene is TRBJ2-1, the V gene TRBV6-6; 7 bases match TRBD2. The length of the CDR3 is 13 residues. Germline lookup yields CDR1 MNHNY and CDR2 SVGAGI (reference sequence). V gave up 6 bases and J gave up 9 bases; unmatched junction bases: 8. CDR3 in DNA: TGTGCCAGCAGCCCTAGACTAGCCAGTGAGCAGTTCTTC. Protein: CASSPRLASEQFF.

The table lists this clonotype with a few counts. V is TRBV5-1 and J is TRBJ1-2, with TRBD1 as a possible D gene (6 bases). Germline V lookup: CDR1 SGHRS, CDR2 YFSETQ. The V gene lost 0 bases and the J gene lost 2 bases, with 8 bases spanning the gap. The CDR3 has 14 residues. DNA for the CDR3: TGCGCCAGCAGCTTGGAGGGGGGCAACTATGGCTACACCTTC. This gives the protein CASSLEGGNYGYTF.

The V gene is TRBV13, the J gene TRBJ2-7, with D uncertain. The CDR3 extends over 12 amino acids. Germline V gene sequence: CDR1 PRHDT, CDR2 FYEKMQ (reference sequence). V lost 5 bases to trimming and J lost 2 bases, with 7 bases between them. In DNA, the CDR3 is TGTGCCAGCAGCCTATTGACCTACGAGCAGTACTTC. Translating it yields CASSLLTYEQYF.